This T cell receptor beta chain comes out of a study of T cell responses to AZD1222 COVID-19 vaccine (dated by TCRdb to the early 2020s). In the study overall: Because spike-specific TCR depth and breadth did not differ between the two schedules, AZD1222 recipients who got a second dose at roughly 4 weeks were pooled with those who got a second dose at roughly 12 weeks. Trial participants were enrolled into age subgroups of 18-55, 56-69 and 70-plus years, which contained about 150, 27 and 61 TCR-sequenced participants, respectively. A total of under 250 trial participants underwent TCR sequencing, of whom about 200 had received two doses of AZD1222 and around 25 had received two doses of the MenACWY control vaccine. On the study overall, not on this receptor specifically: Reportedly, almost half of the unique spike-specific TCRs recognized epitopes lying outside the regions that are mutated in the B.1.351 and B.1.1.7 variants. Conclusions about previously exposed vaccinees are limited, since just 6 or 7 AZD1222 recipients were seropositive for SARS-CoV-2 at baseline. CD4 TCRs associated with the vaccine covered the entire spike protein, and the dominant responses were in regions 160-218 and 743-854. No day 14 peak-response samples were available, so repertoires were characterized only after the peak T cell response. Participants were mostly white British and included more females than males, and it was suggested by the authors that clonal diversity may have been underestimated. The 56-69-year group was small, and its depth increase did not reach significance, likely because of low power. Spike-specific TCR breadth and depth rose significantly after two AZD1222 doses compared with day 0 and with MenACWY recipients.

The CDR3, cysteine through phenylalanine, is 15 amino acids long. CDR3 DNA only is kept here, 45 bases in frame from base 1. Looking up the germline V gene yields CDR1 SGHRS and CDR2 YFSETQ. V is clipped by 0 bases and J by 7 bases, and the sequence between their germline boundaries is 11 bases long. The time point label here, explained by the study, means: baseline before first vaccination. Samples from vaccinated people were obtained from the UK trials COV001 and COV002, which included a single-blind randomized controlled phase 2/3 trial of AZD1222 (ChAdOx1 nCoV-19) in healthy adults. For TCRbeta chain sequencing, PBMC samples from trial participants were taken at day 0 and at day 28 after the second dose. The CDR3 regions of human TCRbeta chains were subjected to immunosequencing. Processing in the source paper ran as follows. TCRs in the repertoires were matched against a reference library of SARS-CoV-2-specific TCRs that had been generated with the MIRA antigen-specificity platform. Breadth was defined as the fraction of unique TCRs that were SARS-CoV-2-associated, and depth was defined as the fraction of total T cells that were SARS-CoV-2-associated. Each spike-specific TCR was assigned to its reactive spike region and to a CD4 or CD8 class using the MIRA data. Log10-transformed breadth and depth values were compared by one-way ANOVA with Sidak's multiple comparisons tests. TCRdb holds this immuneACCESS table with in-frame rearrangements only. Some clones are missing; in checked studies, unresolved V genes explain under half, and the rest has no known cause. V, J and clone size derive from that table, while D and trimming were established from the DNA sequence. Counted in this sample were under 140,000 clones; around 93% of them appeared once. The ten largest account for about 7.8% of the sample.

Points on this clone: Its specific antigen is unknown. Per-base qualities were not stored, and no clone one base away is much larger.

This TCR derives from an adult in good health. Material: peripheral blood, obtained on day 0 of AZD1222 vaccination. Here the chain combines TRBV5-1 and TRBJ1-6; a weak D assignment points to TRBD1 (5 bases agree). The sequence in DNA is TGCGCCAGCAGCTTGGATGGGGGGTGGAATTCACCCCTCCACTTT. It is translated as CASSLDGGWNSPLHF.